These 24 T cell receptor beta chains came from one sample sequenced in a study of Ad26.COV2.S vaccination and SARS-CoV-2 variants. Indicated treatment: around 19 received Ad26.COV2.S at low or high dose, single or two shots; roughly five received placebo; per-sample allocation not given. Day 63 following the first vaccine or placebo injection was when the samples were taken. The data were produced by immunoSEQ multiplex PCR, yet TCRdb's version contains in-frame clones alone and is incomplete. The sample includes some 340,000 clones, more than 70% of them seen just once. The input for sequencing was peripheral blood, taken in a trial of Ad26.COV2.S vaccine versus placebo. Every receptor here comes from a person aged 18-65 years who received the Ad26.COV2.S COVID-19 vaccine or a placebo.

This chain connects TRBV3-1 (or the pseudogene TRBV3-2) to TRBJ2-3; no reliable D call. Germline V lookup: CDR1 LGHDT, CDR2 YNNKEL (reference sequence). V was cut by 2 bases and J by 6 bases, with 15 bases left in between. CDR3 length equals 15 residues. The CDR3 loop reads CASSQFPQLEDTQYF. CDR3 DNA sequence: TGTGCCAGCAGCCAATTCCCTCAACTCGAGGATACGCAGTATTTT.

The chain uses TRBV4-3 and TRBJ2-1, with 8 bases matching TRBD2. Germline V gene lookup returns CDR1 LGHNA and CDR2 YSLEER. The J segment lost 3 bases and the V segment lost 0 bases, leaving 7 bases of the junction unmatched. CDR3 size: 17 residues. The CDR3 bases are TGCGCCAGCAGCCAAGACGCGAGCGGGGGCGGCTACAATGAGCAGTTCTTC. This codes for CASSQDASGGGYNEQFF.

The CDR3 sequence is CASSTTMTGDEQYF. The CDR3 region has the DNA TGTGCCAGCAGCACTACTATGACGGGCGACGAGCAGTACTTC. The chain couples TRBV5-4 to TRBJ2-7, with D uncertain. Germline-derived CDR1 and CDR2 are SGHNT and YYREEE (reference sequence). V was shortened by 4 bases and J by 5 bases, with 16 bases between the two germline ends. The CDR3 runs to 14 residues. Filled out from reference TRBV5-4 and TRBJ2-7, the complete variable domain reads ETGVTQSPTHLIKTRGQQVTLRCSSQSGHNTVSWYQQALGQGPQFIFQYYREEENGRGNFPPRFSGLQFPNYSSELNVNALELDDSALYLCASSTTMTGDEQYFGPGTRLTVT.

V usage is TRBV7-6 and J usage is TRBJ2-3; TRBD1 matches at 10 bases. Germline lookup yields CDR1 SGHVS and CDR2 FNYEAQ. The CDR3 covers 15 residues. V dropped 3 bases and J dropped 3; count of bases not matched to a gene: 3. The DNA for the CDR3 is TGTGCCAGCAGCTTCGGACAGGGGGGGACAGATACGCAGTATTTT. Protein product: CASSFGQGGTDTQYF. Filled out from reference TRBV7-6 and TRBJ2-3, the complete variable domain reads GAGVSQSPRYKVTKRGQDVALRCDPISGHVSLYWYRQALGQGPEFLTYFNYEAQQDKSGLPNDRFSAERPEGSISTLTIQRTEQRDSAMYRCASSFGQGGTDTQYFGPGTRLTVL.

This chain connects TRBV2 to TRBJ2-5, with D unclear. V dropped 8 bases and J dropped 3 bases, with 7 bases sitting between them. The CDR3 spans 11 residues. Germline values: CDR1 SNHLY, CDR2 FYNNEI. This chain's CDR3 is CASSVEETQYF. CDR3 DNA: TGTGCCAGCTCGGTCGAAGAGACCCAGTACTTC.

The CDR3 DNA follows: TGTGCCAGTATCCGCGTACCCTATGGCTACACCTTC. Translating it yields CASIRVPYGYTF. V usage is TRBV19 and J usage is TRBJ1-2; D unclear. Per the germline V gene, CDR1 is LNHDA and CDR2 is SQIVND (reference sequence). Trimming stripped 7 bases from V and 4 bases from J, with 10 bases between. The CDR3 runs 12 residues.

The chain links TRBV5-1 to TRBJ2-1; 11 nucleotides agree with TRBD2. Per the germline V gene, CDR1 is SGHRS and CDR2 is YFSETQ. This CDR3 region has 17 residues. Germline trimming cut 0 bases from V and 1 base from J; bases unmatched to any gene: 3. The CDR3 region has the DNA TGCGCCAGCAGCTTGGGACTAGCGGGGAGATCCTACAATGAGCAGTTCTTC. Encoded protein: CASSLGLAGRSYNEQFF.

V and J are TRBV7-2 and TRBJ2-5; no definite D call. The CDR3 is 13 amino acids. V shed 5 bases and J shed 4 bases, with 11 bases lying between them. CDR1 and CDR2 from the germline V gene are SGHTA and FQGNSA. CDR3 region: CASSRQVRETQYF. The CDR3 nucleotides are TGTGCCAGCAGCCGCCAAGTACGAGAGACCCAGTACTTC. The variable domain in full, completed from reference TRBV7-2 and TRBJ2-5, reads GAGVSQSPSNKVTEKGKDVELRCDPISGHTALYWYRQSLGQGLEFLIYFQGNSAPDKSGLPSDRFSAERTGGSVSTLTIQRTQQEDSAVYLCASSRQVRETQYFGPGTRLLVL.

The rearrangement uses TRBV6-4 and TRBJ2-3, with no clear D. V lost 6 bases and J lost 0, with 10 bases in between. This CDR3 contains 14 residues. Per the germline V gene, CDR1 is MRHNA and CDR2 is SNTAGT. In nucleotides, the CDR3 is TGTGCCAGCAGGCCGGGTGCTAGCACAGATACGCAGTATTTT. Amino acids: CASRPGASTDTQYF.

Regarding this clone: A junction boundary mismatches the germline segment, possibly from a read error. The CDR3 bases are TGCGCCAGCACCCAAAAGGGACCGTCTAGCACAGATACGCAGTATTTT. Its protein product is CASTQKGPSSTDTQYF. The chain couples TRBV4-1 to TRBJ2-3; D may correspond to TRBD1 or TRBD2 (5 bases each). CDR1 and CDR2 from the germline V gene are MGHRA and YSYEKL. The CDR3 has 16 amino acids.

This clone has only one observation. The chain uses TRBV7-3 and TRBJ2-1, with D maybe TRBD2 (5 bases). Germline lookup yields CDR1 SGHTA and CDR2 FQGTGA. The CDR3 runs to 13 residues. V was pared by 4 bases and J by 7 bases, with 11 bases between. CDR3 coding DNA: TGTGCCAGCAGCTCGAACGGGGAAAATGAGCAGTTCTTC. Protein product: CASSSNGENEQFF.

V is TRBV3-1 (or the pseudogene TRBV3-2) and J is TRBJ1-2, with D perhaps matching TRBD1 (6 bases). This CDR3 comprises 14 residues. Trimming removed 4 bases from V and 2 bases from J, with 11 bases in between. Germline CDR1 is LGHDT and CDR2 is YNNKEL (reference sequence). CDR3 protein: CASSPPDRNYGYTF. The CDR3 nucleotides read TGTGCCAGCAGCCCGCCCGACAGGAACTATGGCTACACCTTC.

This chain connects TRBV6-1 to TRBJ1-1; tentatively, D is TRBD1 (6 bases). The CDR3 length is 17 residues. V shed 4 bases and J shed 4 bases, with 22 bases lying between them. CDR1 is MNHNS and CDR2 is SASEGT in the germline V gene. CDR3 loop: CASSGQGRRVSSTEAFF. The DNA of the CDR3 is TGTGCCAGCAGTGGTCAGGGGAGACGGGTGTCGAGCACTGAAGCTTTCTTT.

The chain uses TRBV5-4 and TRBJ1-1; D perhaps matches TRBD1 (5 bases). The CDR3 covers 14 residues. V shed 0 bases and J shed 4 bases, with 10 bases lying between them. Germline-derived CDR1 and CDR2 are SGHNT and YYREEE (reference sequence). CDR3 bases: TGTGCCAGCAGCTTGGATGGGGGTAGCACTGAAGCTTTCTTT. Its protein is CASSLDGGSTEAFF.

This chain joins TRBV19 and TRBJ1-2; TRBD1 is a possible D gene (6 bases). Per germline, CDR1 LNHDA and CDR2 SQIVND (reference sequence). The ends were cut back, 5 bases at V and 0 bases at J, with 13 bases in the middle. There are 15 residues in the CDR3. The CDR3 DNA follows: TGTGCCAGTAGTGATCCCGGGACAACTAACTATGGCTACACCTTC. Its protein product is CASSDPGTTNYGYTF.

V gene TRBV4-2 combines with J gene TRBJ2-2, with 10 bases matching TRBD1. V trimming: 4 bases; J trimming: 0 bases; junction bases outside the gene matches: 8. The CDR3 loop spans 18 amino acids. The germline gives CDR1 LGHNA, CDR2 YNFKEQ. CDR3 sequence (DNA): TGTGCCAGCAGCCCCGGACAGGGGGAAACTACGAACACCGGGGAGCTGTTTTTT. Translated: CASSPGQGETTNTGELFF.

V usage is TRBV7-8 and J usage is TRBJ2-5, with D unclear. Deletions cut 4 bases from V and 5 bases from J, with 20 bases between. Germline lookup yields CDR1 SGHVS and CDR2 FQNEAQ. This CDR3 is 16 amino acids long. The CDR3, as DNA: TGTGCCAGCAGCTCCTACGCCGCGCAGCGCCCTGAGACCCAGTACTTC. This sequence encodes CASSSYAAQRPETQYF.

This chain links TRBV10-3 with TRBJ1-2; maybe TRBD1 (5 bases). There are 15 residues in the CDR3. Trimming took 6 bases from V and 4 from J, leaving 18 bases between them. CDR1 ENHRY and CDR2 SYGVKD come from the germline V gene. The CDR3 loop reads CAIRRGPGESYGYTF. In nucleotides, the CDR3 is TGTGCCATCAGGAGGGGACCAGGTGAAAGCTATGGCTACACCTTC.

Points on this clone: Different DNA sequences within this sample yield the same CDR3. This rearrangement joins TRBV18 to TRBJ2-7; D may correspond to TRBD1 or TRBD2 (5 bases each). V was cut by 3 bases and J by 1 base, with 10 bases left in between. CDR1 and CDR2 from the germline V gene are KGHSH and LQKENI. The CDR3 contains 14 residues. The CDR3 here is CASSPGTVSYEQYF. The DNA for the CDR3 is TGTGCCAGCTCACCGGGGACGGTTTCCTACGAGCAGTACTTC. Supplemented by reference TRBV18 and TRBJ2-7, the full variable domain reads NAGVMQNPRHLVRRRGQEARLRCSPMKGHSHVYWYRQLPEEGLKFMVYLQKENIIDESGMPKERFSAEFPKEGPSILRIQQVVRGDSAAYFCASSPGTVSYEQYFGPGTRLTVT.

J is TRBJ2-6 and V is TRBV9; 10 positions match TRBD2. J was trimmed by 4 bases and V by 0 bases; bases with no gene match: 10. The germline V gene encodes CDR1 SGDLS and CDR2 YYNGEE. CDR3 length: 19 amino acids. CDR3 in amino acids: CASSVEVPAGGPGANVLTF. CDR3 nucleotide sequence: TGTGCCAGCAGCGTAGAGGTCCCAGCGGGGGGGCCCGGGGCCAACGTCCTGACTTTC.

The chain combines TRBV19 with TRBJ1-6; maybe TRBD1 (5 bases). The CDR3 sequence is 14 residues long. Germline CDR1 reads LNHDA; CDR2 reads SQIVND (reference sequence). Deletions cut 1 base from V and 4 bases from J, with 5 bases between. CDR3 sequence reads: CASSIGQYNSPLHF. Written as DNA, the CDR3 is TGTGCCAGTAGTATAGGACAGTATAATTCACCCCTCCACTTT.

V is TRBV3-1 (or the pseudogene TRBV3-2) and J is TRBJ1-2; D ambiguous. This CDR3 has 12 residues. V was trimmed by 3 bases and J by 7 bases, leaving 9 bases between them. The germline V gene has CDR1 LGHDT and CDR2 YNNKEL (reference sequence). The DNA for the CDR3 is TGTGCCAGCAGCCATTATGCTCGTGGCTACACCTTC. It codes for CASSHYARGYTF.

The rearrangement uses TRBV20-1 and TRBJ1-1, with 7 bases that match TRBD1. Trimming removed 3 bases from V and 2 bases from J; junction bases left unmatched: 9. This CDR3 contains 15 residues. Germline CDR1 DFQATT, CDR2 SNEGSKA (reference sequence). CDR3 DNA: TGCAGTGCTAGTGTAAGGACAGGACCTAACACTGAAGCTTTCTTT. This codes for CSASVRTGPNTEAFF.

The chain couples TRBV5-1 to TRBJ2-5, with 9 bases matching TRBD1. Per the germline V gene, CDR1 is SGHRS and CDR2 is YFSETQ. The V and J ends lost 0 bases and 1 base, in that order; junction bases with no gene match: 4. CDR3 length equals 16 residues. CDR3 in DNA: TGCGCCAGCAGCTTGGGCCGGGACAGGGCCCAAGAGACCCAGTACTTC. This encodes CASSLGRDRAQETQYF.